This TCR beta chain was recorded in a study of siplizumab effects on memory and regulatory T cells. Study-level points and caveats: Proliferating Tregs' suppressive function in siplizumab cultures went unconfirmed. Alloreactive sequences from unstimulated CD4+ memory cells fell significantly with siplizumab. Unstimulated subsets accounted for the mapping of only a minor share of the clones that were alloreactive. Naive T cell populations appeared to exhibit greater diversity than memory cells and appeared to be major alloresponse contributors.

The CDR3 is 14 amino acids. Germline V gives CDR1 SGHTS, CDR2 YDEGEE. V was shortened by 4 bases and J by 4 bases, with 14 bases between the two germline ends. Turning to this clone: Its target is not known.

Method: immunoSEQ multiplex PCR; TCRdb's copy keeps in-frame clones and lacks some. This sample has some 100,000 clones, with 91% found just once. The source of this sequence is a human donor in good health. Some clones in this sample may be carry-over from other donors' samples. What was sequenced was CD4+ T cells sorted from blood. V usage is TRBV5-8 and J usage is TRBJ1-1; D perhaps matches TRBD1 (5 bases). Here the CDR3 reads CASSIQDGGTEAFF. Here the CDR3 DNA reads TGTGCCAGCAGCATTCAGGATGGGGGCACTGAAGCTTTCTTT.